These 2 T cell receptor beta chains were sequenced from one sample in a study of CD8 T cells in Susac syndrome. The RNA input was about 0.5 to 1 ug, and it was reverse transcribed with random hexamers. From the immunoSEQ multiplex PCR reads, TCRdb called clonotypes with MiXCR, one entry per CDR3 protein. Among some 160,000 distinct CDR3 sequences listed, approximately 96% were seen once. Sequencing input: CD8+ T cells from PBMCs. Source of these receptors: a human donor with multiple sclerosis.

The CDR3 DNA follows: TGTGCCAGCAGCTTTGGATCAGCCCATCTGTACGAGCAGTACTTC. Its protein is CASSFGSAHLYEQYF. The chain uses TRBV11-2 and TRBJ2-7; unclear D gene. Trimming took 3 bases from V and 4 from J, leaving 16 bases between them. Germline CDR1 is SGHAT and CDR2 is FQNNGV. CDR3 length: 15 amino acids.

The CDR3: CASSSGTGPFSYNEQFF. CDR3 bases: TGTGCCAGCAGTTCGGGGACAGGGCCTTTCTCCTACAATGAGCAGTTCTTC. This chain links TRBV12-3 or TRBV12-4 with TRBJ2-1; 9 bases fit TRBD1. With V trimmed by 4 bases and J by 0 bases, 7 bases remained unmatched. There are 17 residues in the CDR3.